These 20 T cell receptor beta chains originate from one sample sequenced in a study of control samples from healthy donors and cancer patients. Measured with immunoSEQ multiplex PCR; TCRdb has only the in-frame clones, and not every one. The sample yields 150,000 or so clones, roughly nine tenths seen once. Sequencing was performed on blood. The source is a woman younger than 45 in good health.

This clone was seen once. The V gene is TRBV5-5, the J gene TRBJ1-3; D not certain. V lost 4 bases and J lost 0, with 17 bases in between. Germline CDR1 and CDR2: SGHKS and YYEKEE (reference sequence). This CDR3 contains 17 residues. CDR3 loop: CASSRQDPESSGNTIYF. Written as DNA, the CDR3 is TGTGCCAGCAGCCGTCAGGACCCAGAGAGCTCTGGAAACACCATATATTTT.

The chain couples TRBV6-6 to TRBJ1-3, with 8 nucleotides matching TRBD1. J gave up 7 bases and V 5 bases, and 7 bases lay outside the gene matches. There are 14 residues in the CDR3. CDR1 is MNHNY, CDR2 SVGAGI, per germline (reference sequence). CDR3 sequence: CASSTGTGGNTIYF. The CDR3, as DNA: TGTGCCAGCAGTACCGGGACAGGAGGGAACACCATATATTTT.

This clone has just a few counts. The same CDR3 is also encoded by other DNA sequences in this sample. J is TRBJ1-5 and V is TRBV27, with D unresolved. Germline values: CDR1 MNHEY, CDR2 SMNVEV (reference sequence). Trimming took off 5 bases at V and 0 bases at J, with 5 bases between the two ends. The CDR3 is made up of 13 amino acids. As DNA, the CDR3 is TGTGCCAGCAGTAGCTATAGCAATCAGCCCCAGCATTTT. Translated: CASSSYSNQPQHF.

This rearrangement joins TRBV5-1 to TRBJ2-1, with 10 bases lining up with TRBD1. From germline, CDR1 is SGHRS and CDR2 YFSETQ. The CDR3 contains 19 residues. After removal of 4 bases from V and 4 bases from J, the junction contained 17 bases not matched to a gene. The CDR3, as DNA: TGCGCCAGCAGCAGAAGCCGGGACAGGGGAATCCGGGGTTACAATGAGCAGTTCTTC. Its translation: CASSRSRDRGIRGYNEQFF.

The rearrangement uses TRBV5-5 and TRBJ1-1, with D perhaps matching TRBD1 (5 bases). The CDR3 runs to 14 residues. Germline V CDR1 and CDR2: SGHKS, YYEKEE (reference sequence). V was cut by 0 bases and J by 5 bases, with 11 bases left in between. The CDR3 is CASSLAARDTEAFF. The CDR3 nucleotides are TGTGCCAGCAGCTTGGCCGCCAGGGATACTGAAGCTTTCTTT.

DNA of the CDR3: TGCGCCAGCAGCTTGACGCCCTGGGGAAACACCATATATTTT. Translated: CASSLTPWGNTIYF. The chain is built from TRBV5-1 and TRBJ1-3; D is unclear. The V and J ends lost 1 base and 4 bases respectively, with 9 bases between them. The length of the CDR3 is 14 residues. CDR1 is SGHRS, CDR2 YFSETQ, per germline.

This clone has more than one count but fewer than ten. The rearrangement links TRBV28 to TRBJ1-5, with D perhaps matching TRBD1 (6 bases). V lost 5 bases to trimming and J lost 9 bases, with 14 bases between them. Per the germline V gene, CDR1 is MDHEN and CDR2 is SYDVKM. There are 13 residues in the CDR3. The CDR3 loop is CASSPGGPGPQHF. In DNA, the CDR3 is TGTGCCAGCAGTCCCGGGGGGCCCGGGCCCCAGCATTTT.

This clone has only one observation. This chain joins TRBV3-1 (or the pseudogene TRBV3-2) and TRBJ2-7, with 7 nucleotides matching TRBD1. V shed 0 bases and J 3 bases; nucleotides not matched to a gene: 2. Germline values: CDR1 LGHDT, CDR2 YNNKEL (reference sequence). The CDR3 has 14 residues. This chain's CDR3 is CASSQDAGGYEQYF. The CDR3 DNA reads TGTGCCAGCAGCCAAGATGCAGGGGGCTACGAGCAGTACTTC.

The chain links TRBV24-1 to TRBJ2-7; D possibly corresponds to TRBD2 (6 bases). Per germline, CDR1 KGHDR and CDR2 SFDVKD. The CDR3 contains 13 residues. Deletions cut 0 bases from V and 4 bases from J, with 6 bases between. The CDR3, as DNA: TGTGCCACCAGTGATTTGGGGGGGTACGAGCAGTACTTC. It specifies CATSDLGGYEQYF.

The V call is TRBV5-1, the J call TRBJ2-2, with D possibly TRBD2 on 6 matching bases. The germline V and J ends were trimmed by 6 bases and 5 bases, with 14 bases remaining between them. CDR3 size: 14 residues. Germline CDR1 reads SGHRS; CDR2 reads YFSETQ. The chain's CDR3 is CASNPGRGTGELFF. For the CDR3, the DNA is TGCGCCAGCAACCCCGGGAGAGGTACCGGGGAGCTGTTTTTT.

V usage is TRBV7-9 and J usage is TRBJ2-3; D might be TRBD2 (5 bases). The CDR3 sequence is 15 residues long. Germline loops: CDR1 SEHNR, CDR2 FQNEAQ (reference sequence). Trimming pared 4 bases from V and 0 bases from J, leaving 11 bases between. CDR3 sequence (DNA): TGTGCCAGCAGCTCGGGGTTGAGGAGCACAGATACGCAGTATTTT. It codes for CASSSGLRSTDTQYF.

The rearrangement links TRBV9 to TRBJ1-2; maybe TRBD1 (5 bases). Trimming took 3 bases from V and 4 from J, leaving 16 bases between them. This CDR3 region has 15 residues. CDR1 SGDLS and CDR2 YYNGEE come from the germline V gene. In DNA, the CDR3 is TGTGCCAGCAGCGGTGGGACGGAGCATACCTATGGCTACACCTTC. It encodes CASSGGTEHTYGYTF.

The chain carries TRBV2 and TRBJ2-3; the D gene is possibly TRBD2 (6 bases). V gave up 6 bases and J gave up 3 bases, with 10 bases separating them. Germline lookup yields CDR1 SNHLY and CDR2 FYNNEI. This CDR3 region has 13 residues. CDR3 nucleotides: TGTGCCAGCAGGGAGGGTGGGACAGATACGCAGTATTTT. Protein sequence: CASREGGTDTQYF.

The chain recombines TRBV5-1 with TRBJ2-3; D uncertain. Between the trimmed V and J ends, which lost 0 bases and 6 bases, there was a span of 17 bases. The CDR3 spans 16 residues. Germline V gives CDR1 SGHRS, CDR2 YFSETQ. The CDR3 DNA follows: TGCGCCAGCAGCTTGGGGAGCCGCCGCCTAGGGGATACGCAGTATTTT. Amino acids: CASSLGSRRLGDTQYF.

The J gene is TRBJ2-2, the V gene TRBV28; TRBD1 might be the D (6 bases). CDR3 length equals 18 residues. Looked up from germline, CDR1 is MDHEN and CDR2 is SYDVKM. V lost 4 bases and J 7 bases, leaving 25 bases between the germline ends. The CDR3 DNA reads as TGTGCCAGCAGTTCCCGAAAATTTGACAGGACCTACAGCGGGGAGCTGTTTTTT. Its translation is CASSSRKFDRTYSGELFF.

The chain combines TRBV20-1 with TRBJ1-2; D is ambiguous. V was trimmed by 3 bases and J by 8 bases, leaving 19 bases between them. CDR3 length: 14 residues. Germline assignment: CDR1 DFQATT and CDR2 SNEGSKA (reference sequence). The chain's CDR3 is CSASPHLLTSGYTF. CDR3 DNA sequence: TGCAGTGCTAGTCCCCACTTACTCACATCCGGCTACACCTTC.

V gene TRBV3-1 (or the pseudogene TRBV3-2) combines with J gene TRBJ2-1, with TRBD2 matching over 9 bases. Germline assignment: CDR1 LGHDT and CDR2 YNNKEL (reference sequence). Trimming cost V 0 bases and J 0 bases; bases outside gene matches: 9. The CDR3 length is 19 residues. The CDR3 region has the DNA TGTGCCAGCAGCCAAGAAAGGTCTAGCGGGACCTTCTCCTACAATGAGCAGTTCTTC. Its protein is CASSQERSSGTFSYNEQFF.

The chain carries TRBV30 and TRBJ1-1; 8 bases are shared with TRBD1. Looked up from germline, CDR1 is GTSNPN and CDR2 is SVGIG (reference sequence). V shed 2 bases and J 3 bases; nucleotides not matched to a gene: 8. The CDR3 covers 15 residues. The CDR3 loop is CAWSMHRGRDTEAFF. The CDR3 DNA reads TGTGCCTGGAGTATGCACAGGGGGAGGGACACTGAAGCTTTCTTT.

The V gene is TRBV2, the J gene TRBJ2-1; D uncertain. The length of the CDR3 is 14 residues. Germline V gene sequence: CDR1 SNHLY, CDR2 FYNNEI. V was shortened by 8 bases and J by 3 bases, with 14 bases between the two germline ends. The DNA for the CDR3 is TGTGCCAGCGAGCCCAGAGCGAACTACAATGAGCAGTTCTTC. Translated: CASEPRANYNEQFF.

This sequence joins TRBV19 and TRBJ2-6; D not certain. V lost 8 bases and J lost 2, with 19 bases in between. The CDR3 contains 17 residues. CDR1 is LNHDA and CDR2 is SQIVND in the germline V gene (reference sequence). The chain's CDR3 is CASRSPQIRTGANVLTF. The CDR3 coding sequence is TGTGCCAGTCGAAGTCCTCAGATCCGGACTGGGGCCAACGTCCTGACTTTC. Filled out from reference TRBV19 and TRBJ2-6, the complete variable domain reads DGGITQSPKYLFRKEGQNVTLSCEQNLNHDAMYWYRQDPGQGLRLIYYSQIVNDFQKGDIAEGYSVSREKKESFPLTVTSAQKNPTAFYLCASRSPQIRTGANVLTFGAGSRLTVL.